This entry lists 27 T cell receptor beta chains sequenced from one sample in a study of glioma-infiltrating T cells. The iRepertoire nested amplicon-rescue multiplex PCR amplified TCR alpha and beta CDR3s from RNA. TCRdb reprocessed the multiplex PCR reads with MiXCR, giving one entry per CDR3 protein. Found here are around 150,000 distinct CDR3 sequences, about two fifths of them singletons; the top ten hold roughly 20%. Specimen: glioma tissue, nonneoplastic brain tissue, or PBMCs (not recorded which). These receptors all come from a human donor with low-grade glioma or glioblastoma, undergoing nonglioma brain surgery, or in good health (not recorded which).

This clonotype was seen more than once but under ten times. This sequence joins TRBV28 and TRBJ1-1; TRBD1 might be the D (5 bases). Trimming cost V 11 bases and J 5 bases, with 21 bases left between them. The germline gives CDR1 MDHEN, CDR2 SYDVKM. CDR3 size: 14 residues. The CDR3 loop is CASTLPQGRTEAFF. CDR3 nucleotides: TGTGCCTCTACACTACCCCAGGGTAGGACTGAAGCTTTCTTT. Full variable domain (rest looked up from reference TRBV28 and TRBJ1-1): DVKVTQSSRYLVKRTGEKVFLECVQDMDHENMFWYRQDPGLGLRLIYFSYDVKMKEKGDIPEGYSVSREKKERFSLILESASTNQTSMYLCASTLPQGRTEAFFGQGTRLTVV.

The genes are TRBV7-2 and TRBJ2-1, with 7 bases fitting TRBD2. Looked up from germline, CDR1 is SGHTA and CDR2 is FQGNSA. J lost 4 bases, V lost 1 base, and 10 bases had no gene match. CDR3 length: 17 residues. CDR3 protein: CASSLVGGRPIYNEQFF. CDR3 nucleotide sequence: TGTGCCAGCAGCTTAGTCGGGGGGAGGCCCATATACAATGAGCAGTTCTTC.

This rearrangement joins TRBV6-6 to TRBJ2-7, with TRBD2 as a possible D gene (5 bases). V dropped 0 bases and J dropped 6 bases, with 6 bases sitting between them. CDR3 length equals 12 residues. Germline CDR1 MNHNY, CDR2 SVGAGI (reference sequence). In nucleotides, the CDR3 is TGTGCCAGCAGTTACTCGCTAGCCGAGCAGTACTTC. Translating gives CASSYSLAEQYF.

The chain has TRBV6-1 and TRBJ2-2, with TRBD2 matching over 9 bases. Germline V CDR1 and CDR2: MNHNS, SASEGT. With 8 bases clipped from V and 5 bases from J, the junction kept 12 bases outside the gene matches. The CDR3 consists of 16 residues. CDR3 DNA sequence: TGTGCCAGCCACACCCCCGGACTAGCGCGTACCGGGGAGCTGTTTTTT. This sequence encodes CASHTPGLARTGELFF.

This chain links TRBV4-1 with TRBJ2-7; D perhaps matches TRBD1 (8 bases). Germline-derived CDR1 and CDR2 are MGHRA and YSYEKL. V lost 3 bases and J 4 bases, leaving 13 bases between the germline ends. The length of the CDR3 is 14 residues. The CDR3 nucleotides read TGCGCCAGCAGCCAGGCACAGGGGGGGTACGAGCAGTACTTC. It yields the protein CASSQAQGGYEQYF.

This chain uses TRBV6-1 with TRBJ2-1, with 8 bases identical to TRBD2. The germline gives CDR1 MNHNS, CDR2 SASEGT. The ends lost 6 bases at V and 6 bases at J; junction bases unmatched: 13. The CDR3 has 16 residues. The CDR3 region is CASSPPRGRLSNEQFF. In DNA, the CDR3 is TGTGCCAGCAGCCCTCCCCGCGGGAGGTTGTCCAATGAGCAGTTCTTC.

The chain couples TRBV7-9 to TRBJ2-7; 8 positions agree with TRBD1. After removal of 4 bases from V and 5 bases from J, the junction contained 4 bases not matched to a gene. The CDR3 spans 13 residues. Germline CDR1 reads SEHNR; CDR2 reads FQNEAQ (reference sequence). The CDR3 nucleotides read TGTGCCAGCAGCTCCAAGACAGGGGACGAGCAGTACTTC. As protein: CASSSKTGDEQYF. The variable domain in full, with the rest retrieved from reference TRBV7-9 and TRBJ2-7, is DTGVSQNPRHKITKRGQNVTFRCDPISEHNRLYWYRQTLGQGPEFLTYFQNEAQLEKSRLLSDRFSAERPKGSFSTLEIQRTEQGDSAMYLCASSSKTGDEQYFGPGTRLTVT.

On this clonotype: The junction does not match germline at one end; this may be a read error. The chain employs TRBV6-2 or TRBV6-3 and TRBJ2-7, with D possibly being TRBD1 (6 bases). Per the germline V gene, CDR1 is MNHEY and CDR2 is SVGEGT. The CDR3 is made up of 11 amino acids. The DNA for the CDR3 is TGTGCCAGCAGAGACGGGACAAGGTCAAACTTC. Translated: CASRDGTRSNF.

The chain carries TRBV15 and TRBJ2-7; D perhaps matches TRBD1 (6 bases). CDR3 length equals 14 residues. CDR1 is LNHNV, CDR2 YYDKDF, per germline (reference sequence). Trimming shortened V by 5 bases and J by 5 bases, and 16 bases separated the two germline ends. The CDR3, as DNA: TGTGCCACCAGCTTGGGGGCTAGCTTAGACGAGCAGTACTTC. Translating it yields CATSLGASLDEQYF.

This chain links TRBV20-1 with TRBJ2-2, with D possibly being TRBD1 (6 bases). Germline CDR1 DFQATT, CDR2 SNEGSKA (reference sequence). The CDR3 runs 14 residues. V shed 4 bases and J shed 1 base, with 10 bases lying between them. CDR3 in DNA: TGCAGTGCTAAGCAGACAGGGAACACCGGGGAGCTGTTTTTT. Its protein is CSAKQTGNTGELFF.

The chain employs TRBV20-1 and TRBJ2-7; 7 bases line up with TRBD1. From germline, CDR1 is DFQATT and CDR2 SNEGSKA (reference sequence). The V segment lost 0 bases and the J segment 3 bases; nucleotides outside the gene matches: 11. The CDR3 contains 16 residues. The CDR3 region is CSARDWPGQAVYEQYF. The CDR3 DNA follows: TGCAGTGCTAGAGATTGGCCCGGACAGGCTGTCTACGAGCAGTACTTC.

The genes are TRBV6-6 and TRBJ2-1, with no clear D. The V and J ends lost 0 bases and 4 bases respectively, with 10 bases between them. The length of the CDR3 is 15 residues. CDR1 and CDR2 (germline): MNHNY, SVGAGI (reference sequence). CDR3 amino acids: CASSYSMSPYNEQFF. The CDR3 bases are TGTGCCAGCAGTTACTCGATGTCTCCTTACAATGAGCAGTTCTTC.

This clonotype was seen at least ten times. The rearrangement uses TRBV6-1 and TRBJ1-1; D remains ambiguous. There are 13 residues in the CDR3. The V gene lost 5 bases and the J gene lost 8 bases, with 15 bases spanning the gap. CDR1 MNHNS and CDR2 SASEGT come from the germline V gene. The CDR3 DNA reads as TGTGCCAGCAGTCCCCGAGAGGCCTCCGAAGCTTTCTTT. Translation gives CASSPREASEAFF.

This clonotype has just a few counts. The chain is built from TRBV12-5 and TRBJ1-1; no definite D call. The CDR3 contains 14 residues. V dropped 4 bases and J dropped 1 base, with 10 bases sitting between them. From germline, CDR1 is LGHNT and CDR2 FRNRAP. The CDR3 region is CASGYKTGNTEAFF. The CDR3 DNA reads TGTGCTAGTGGTTATAAGACGGGGAACACTGAAGCTTTCTTT.

CDR3 loop: CASSLGVREAFF. For the CDR3, the DNA is TGTGCCAGCAGCTTAGGGGTTCGTGAAGCTTTCTTT. V is TRBV7-2 and J is TRBJ1-1; no definite D call. The CDR3 loop spans 12 amino acids. V lost 1 base and J 7 bases, leaving 7 bases between the germline ends. The germline V gene encodes CDR1 SGHTA and CDR2 FQGNSA. The full variable domain, in which reference TRBV7-2 and TRBJ1-1 provide the parts outside the CDR3, is GAGVSQSPSNKVTEKGKDVELRCDPISGHTALYWYRQSLGQGLEFLIYFQGNSAPDKSGLPSDRFSAERTGGSVSTLTIQRTQQEDSAVYLCASSLGVREAFFGQGTRLTVV.

This chain joins TRBV10-3 and TRBJ1-1, with D possibly TRBD1 on 6 matching bases. This CDR3 contains 16 residues. Germline V lookup: CDR1 ENHRY, CDR2 SYGVKD. V was shortened by 5 bases and J by 4 bases, with 20 bases between the two germline ends. CDR3 sequence reads: CAISLHFRGGTTEAFF. CDR3 coding DNA: TGTGCCATCAGTCTCCACTTTAGGGGGGGGACCACTGAAGCTTTCTTT.

The J gene is TRBJ2-1, the V gene TRBV7-2; 8 bases agree with TRBD1. The CDR3 extends over 14 amino acids. The germline V gene encodes CDR1 SGHTA and CDR2 FQGNSA. With V trimmed by 2 bases and J by 6 bases, 3 bases remained unmatched. The CDR3 here is CASSLNRGFNEQFF. In DNA form, the CDR3 reads TGTGCCAGCAGCTTAAACAGGGGGTTCAATGAGCAGTTCTTC.

The genes are TRBV27 and TRBJ2-1; D possibly matches TRBD1 or TRBD2 (5 bases each). Germline CDR1 MNHEY, CDR2 SMNVEV (reference sequence). V lost 6 bases to trimming and J lost 8 bases, with 20 bases between them. The CDR3 is 15 residues long. The CDR3 reads CASSRLTGTADEQFF. CDR3 sequence (DNA): TGTGCCAGCAGCCGACTCACCGGGACGGCCGATGAGCAGTTCTTC.

The CDR3 sequence is CASRQRGADNQPQHF. CDR3 nucleotides: TGTGCCAGCAGACAACGAGGGGCCGACAATCAGCCCCAGCATTTT. V is TRBV6-1 and J is TRBJ1-5; possibly TRBD1 for D (5 bases). The V gene's germline CDR1 is MNHNS and CDR2 SASEGT. The CDR3 sequence is 15 residues long. Trimming pared 6 bases from V and 3 bases from J, leaving 15 bases between.

A remark on this clonotype: Given a much more abundant clone one base away, this may be a read error. The chain combines TRBV20-1 with TRBJ1-1, with a possible D match to TRBD1 (5 bases). The CDR3 extends over 12 amino acids. The germline CDR1 and CDR2 sequences are DFQATT and SNEGSKA (reference sequence). Deletions cut 8 bases from V and 4 bases from J, with 14 bases between. CDR3 bases: TGCAGTCAGAAGAGGGGCTGCACTGAAGCTTTCTTT. Protein product: CSQKRGCTEAFF.

V usage is TRBV27 and J usage is TRBJ1-4; the D is unclear. The germline V and J ends were trimmed by 3 bases and 5 bases, with 10 bases remaining between them. The CDR3 sequence is 14 residues long. Germline-derived CDR1 and CDR2 are MNHEY and SMNVEV (reference sequence). CDR3 in DNA: TGTGCCAGCAGTTTGAATCGCCTGAATGAAAAACTGTTTTTT. Amino acids: CASSLNRLNEKLFF.

This chain links TRBV12-5 with TRBJ1-1; D gene ambiguous. V shed 5 bases and J shed 5 bases, with 9 bases lying between them. The length of the CDR3 is 12 residues. Germline CDR1 LGHNT, CDR2 FRNRAP. The chain's CDR3 is CASGTDGTEAFF. As DNA, the CDR3 is TGTGCTAGTGGTACGGATGGGACTGAAGCTTTCTTT.

In its sample, this clonotype was seen a few times. This chain uses TRBV20-1 with TRBJ2-1; D is ambiguous. CDR1 is DFQATT and CDR2 is SNEGSKA in the germline V gene (reference sequence). Between the trimmed V and J ends, which lost 3 bases and 7 bases, there was a span of 10 bases. CDR3 length equals 12 residues. DNA of the CDR3: TGCAGTGCTAGGCCCAAAAGTAATGAGCAGTTCTTC. Amino acids: CSARPKSNEQFF.

The chain recombines TRBV7-8 with TRBJ2-7; tentatively, D is TRBD1 (6 bases). The CDR3 sequence is 15 residues long. The V and J ends lost 0 bases and 1 base respectively, with 10 bases between them. Germline loops: CDR1 SGHVS, CDR2 FQNEAQ. CDR3 residues: CASSLADSISYEQYF. CDR3 coding DNA: TGTGCCAGCAGCTTAGCGGACAGTATTTCCTACGAGCAGTACTTC.

A remark on this clonotype: A much larger clone differs by one base, so this may be a read error. The chain combines TRBV6-2 or TRBV6-3 with TRBJ2-7; D perhaps matches TRBD1 (5 bases). Germline CDR1 MNHEY, CDR2 SVGEGT. This CDR3 spans 14 amino acids. The CDR3 region has the DNA TGTGCCAGCAGTGAAGTGCAGGGTCCGGACGAGCAGAACTTC. Translated, it gives CASSEVQGPDEQNF.

This clonotype has more than one count but fewer than ten. The chain links TRBV28 to TRBJ2-7; D tentatively fits TRBD1 or TRBD2 (5 bases each). V shed 4 bases and J shed 1 base, with 14 bases lying between them. Per germline, CDR1 MDHEN and CDR2 SYDVKM. The CDR3 runs 15 residues. Here the CDR3 DNA reads TGTGCCAGCAGTTCTGGGGGACGCCCGTCCTACGAGCAGTACTTC. It is translated as CASSSGGRPSYEQYF.

The V gene is TRBV25-1, the J gene TRBJ2-7; no reliable D call. The CDR3 covers 13 residues. V shed 6 bases and J shed 3 bases, with 12 bases lying between them. Germline V gives CDR1 MGHDK, CDR2 SYGVNS. The CDR3 DNA reads TGTGCCAGCAGAAGCACACATGGCTACGAGCAGTACTTC. Amino acids: CASRSTHGYEQYF.